This TCR beta chain was obtained from a study of control samples from healthy donors and cancer patients. Here immunoSEQ multiplex PCR was the method, and the copy in TCRdb shows in-frame clones only, minus some. This table holds some 76,000 clones, about nine tenths found once. This TCR was sampled from a woman aged 50 to 60 with colorectal cancer. Sequenced material: PBMCs.

CDR3 in DNA: TGTGCCACCAGTGTCCCTAGCGGGGTAGGAACCGGGGAGCTGTTTTTT. It specifies CATSVPSGVGTGELFF. The gene calls are TRBV24-1 and TRBJ2-2; 9 nucleotides line up with TRBD2. The J segment lost 5 bases and the V segment lost 5 bases, leaving 8 bases of the junction unmatched. CDR3 length: 16 residues. CDR1 and CDR2 (germline): KGHDR, SFDVKD.